This entry describes one T cell receptor beta chain. Its antigen is currently unknown. This record comes from a study of cytotoxic CD8 clonotypes in ibrutinib-treated CLL. Overall study context: Among responders, roughly 24 were partial and 2 complete; after median about 70 months, about 15 stayed remitted and some twelve progressed.

Study-wide results and limits: Clonality, elevated at ibrutinib response, dropped back toward baseline at progression.

V gave up 4 bases and J gave up 2 bases, with 11 bases separating them. The CDR3 totals 13 residues. Per germline, CDR1 SQVTM and CDR2 ANQGSEA. Produced via immunoSEQ multiplex PCR; TCRdb's table is partial and in-frame only. This sample has about 300,000 clones, with roughly 67% found just once. The genes are TRBV29-1 and TRBJ2-5, with a weak D call TRBD2 (5 bases). The material was PBMCs, obtained after 36 months of ibrutinib treatment. The receptor was derived from a human donor with chronic lymphocytic leukemia. In nucleotides, the CDR3 is TGCAGCGTTGGACCGGGATCTCAAGAGACCCAGTACTTC. Protein product: CSVGPGSQETQYF.